The rows below give T cell receptor beta chains drawn from one sample of a study of cytomegalovirus exposure and HLA in healthy donors. The protocol was immunoSEQ multiplex PCR, while the TCRdb copy is restricted to in-frame clones and leaves out a portion. This sample's table reports 200,000 to 250,000 clones. Sequences were obtained from PBMCs. Source of these receptors: a woman aged 25 to 39 in good health and CMV-seropositive. Each CDR3 is given with its conserved first and last residue. A D gene is named only where the DNA matches it firmly.

d_call j_call v_call cdr3_aa cdr3_nt
NA TRBJ2-6 TRBV29-1 CSVVPRSGANVLTF TGCAGCGTTGTGCCTAGATCAGGGGCCAACGTCCTGACTTTC
TRBD1 TRBJ1-1 TRBV2 CASKAGTGGWTEAFF TGTGCCAGCAAAGCGGGTACAGGGGGATGGACTGAAGCTTTCTTT
NA TRBJ2-7 TRBV19 CASSITGPSTYEQYF TGTGCCAGTAGTATAACAGGGCCCTCTACCTACGAGCAGTACTTC
NA TRBJ1-2 TRBV6-5 CASSLREGRNGYTF TGTGCCAGCAGCCTTAGGGAGGGTAGGAATGGCTACACCTTC
TRBD2 TRBJ2-1 TRBV6-1 CASSGIGRGGYYNEQFF TGTGCCAGCAGTGGAATAGGCCGGGGGGGATACTACAATGAGCAGTTCTTC
NA TRBJ2-7 TRBV6-1 CASRPRLGDKREQYF TGTGCCAGCAGACCGAGACTCGGGGATAAACGTGAGCAGTACTTC
TRBD2 TRBJ2-7 TRBV7-9 CASSLALAGSPYEQYF TGTGCCAGCAGCTTAGCGCTAGCGGGATCACCTTACGAGCAGTACTTC
TRBD2 TRBJ2-3 TRBV7-6 CASSLSGGEDTQYF TGTGCCAGCAGCCTTAGCGGGGGAGAGGATACGCAGTATTTT
NA TRBJ2-1 TRBV5-1 CASSLASGNEQFF TGCGCCAGCAGCCTTGCATCCGGCAATGAGCAGTTCTTC
TRBD1 TRBJ2-7 TRBV5-1 CASSRMAQDRGSYEQYF TGCGCCAGCAGCCGAATGGCCCAGGACAGGGGGTCCTACGAGCAGTACTTC
TRBD2 TRBJ2-3 TRBV5-4 CASSPTSGSADTQYF TGTGCCAGCAGCCCGACTAGCGGGAGTGCGGATACGCAGTATTTT
TRBD2 TRBJ2-1 TRBV9 CASSALRTSGYNEQFF TGTGCCAGCAGCGCCCTCAGGACTAGCGGTTACAATGAGCAGTTCTTC
TRBD2 TRBJ2-5 TRBV15 CATSRGGGRGETQYF TGTGCCACCAGCAGAGGGGGCGGGAGGGGGGAGACCCAGTACTTC
TRBD2 TRBJ2-5 TRBV10-2 CASSERAGLGETQYF TGCGCCAGCAGTGAGCGAGCGGGGTTAGGGGAGACCCAGTACTTC
NA TRBJ2-1 TRBV11-2 CASSLAGSSYNEQFF TGTGCCAGCAGCTTAGCGGGTAGCTCCTACAATGAGCAGTTCTTC
NA TRBJ2-7 TRBV4-3 CASSQGPVASYEQYF TGCGCCAGCAGCCAAGGGCCCGTAGCCTCCTACGAGCAGTACTTC
NA TRBJ1-5 TRBV5-1 CASSLDPPGNYDQPQHF TGCGCCAGCAGCTTGGATCCCCCAGGTAATTACGATCAGCCCCAGCATTTT
NA TRBJ2-2 TRBV2 CASSELTANTGELFF TGTGCCAGCAGTGAACTGACAGCGAACACCGGGGAGCTGTTTTTT
TRBD1 TRBJ1-1 TRBV5-6 CASSWDVRGRETEAFF TGTGCCAGCAGCTGGGATGTCAGGGGGCGGGAGACTGAAGCTTTCTTT
NA TRBJ2-1 TRBV10-3 CAISESLDSSYNEQFF TGTGCCATCAGTGAGTCACTGGACAGCTCCTACAATGAGCAGTTCTTC
NA TRBJ2-3 TRBV11-3 CASSETSPYTDTQYF TGTGCCAGCAGCGAGACAAGTCCGTACACAGATACGCAGTATTTT
NA TRBJ1-5 TRBV6-6 CASSYELLSRQPQHF TGTGCCAGCAGTTACGAACTCCTCTCCCGGCAGCCCCAGCATTTT
NA TRBJ1-5 TRBV19 CASRRGDGNQPQHF TGTGCCAGTAGAAGGGGCGATGGCAATCAGCCCCAGCATTTT
NA TRBJ1-2 TRBV27 CASSLSGTNYGYTF TGTGCCAGCAGTTTGTCAGGCACCAACTATGGCTACACCTTC
TRBD1 TRBJ1-1 TRBV5-1 CASSLGTGAGTEAFF TGCGCCAGCAGCTTGGGAACAGGGGCGGGAACTGAAGCTTTCTTT
NA TRBJ2-5 TRBV15 CATSRDDKGETQYF TGTGCCACCAGCAGAGATGATAAGGGGGAGACCCAGTACTTC
TRBD1 TRBJ2-7 TRBV5-8 CASSFTGTGAHEQYF TGTGCCAGCAGCTTCACGGGGACAGGGGCTCACGAGCAGTACTTC
NA TRBJ2-2 TRBV5-1 CASSREGSRTGELFF TGCGCCAGCAGCCGTGAAGGGAGTCGCACCGGGGAGCTGTTTTTT
NA TRBJ1-3 TRBV5-1 CASSQQGGNTIYF TGCGCCAGCAGCCAACAGGGCGGAAACACCATATATTTT
TRBD1 TRBJ2-7 TRBV7-2 CASSPRTGTFYEQYF TGTGCCAGCAGCCCGAGGACAGGGACATTCTACGAGCAGTACTTC
NA TRBJ2-7 TRBV6-5 CASSPDTYEQYF TGTGCCAGCAGTCCAGACACGTACGAGCAGTACTTC
NA TRBJ1-1 TRBV5-4 CASSLMQGAEAFF TGTGCCAGCAGCTTGATGCAGGGCGCTGAAGCTTTCTTT
TRBD1 TRBJ1-4 TRBV30 CAWSKTGGSNEKLFF TGTGCCTGGAGTAAGACAGGGGGGAGTAATGAAAAACTGTTTTTT
TRBD2 TRBJ2-5 TRBV19 CASSIRGTSGGVLTQYF TGTGCCAGTAGTATCAGGGGGACTAGCGGGGGGGTACTAACCCAGTACTTC
NA TRBJ1-1 TRBV5-6 CASSLPGGITEAFF TGTGCCAGCAGCTTGCCGGGAGGGATCACTGAAGCTTTCTTT
TRBD1 TRBJ1-1 TRBV7-9 CASSLVSGQALMNTEAFF TGTGCCAGCAGCTTAGTTAGTGGACAGGCGCTTATGAACACTGAAGCTTTCTTT
NA TRBJ2-7 TRBV28 CASSSSTGHGRSRHEQYF TGTGCCAGCAGCTCATCCACGGGACACGGAAGGAGTCGGCACGAGCAGTACTTC
TRBD1 TRBJ2-7 TRBV5-8 CASSMTLRDRTHLEQYF TGTGCCAGCAGTATGACACTCCGGGACAGGACCCATCTCGAGCAGTACTTC
TRBD2 TRBJ2-7 TRBV28 CGNPGLANYEQYF TGTGGCAACCCGGGACTAGCGAACTACGAGCAGTACTTC
TRBD2 TRBJ2-7 TRBV11-2 CASSPTSGRLVYEQYF TGTGCCAGCAGCCCAACTAGCGGGAGGCTTGTCTACGAGCAGTACTTC
TRBD2 TRBJ2-5 TRBV5-1 CASSLGASGTQETQYF TGCGCCAGCAGCTTGGGGGCTAGCGGCACACAAGAGACCCAGTACTTC
TRBD1 TRBJ1-4 TRBV28 CASSSPTGGTNEKLFF TGTGCCAGCAGTTCCCCGACAGGGGGGACTAATGAAAAACTGTTTTTT
TRBD2 TRBJ2-7 TRBV14 CASSQLRSGGHYEQYF TGCGCCAGCAGCCAGCTCCGGAGCGGGGGACACTACGAGCAGTACTTC
NA TRBJ2-2 TRBV18 CATRPGNTGELFF TGTGCCACCAGGCCAGGGAACACCGGGGAGCTGTTTTTT
TRBD2 TRBJ2-3 TRBV7-4 CASSLVPLPGGPSDTQYF TGTGCCAGCAGCTTAGTCCCTCTTCCGGGGGGGCCGTCCGATACGCAGTATTTT
NA TRBJ1-1 TRBV4-2 CASSQDLLALAEAFF TGTGCCAGCAGCCAAGATCTTTTGGCCTTGGCTGAAGCTTTCTTT
TRBD2 TRBJ2-7 TRBV9 CASSVGQSGGASYEQYF TGTGCCAGCAGCGTAGGACAAAGCGGGGGGGCCTCCTACGAGCAGTACTTC
TRBD2 TRBJ2-2 TRBV5-1 CASSLNRGGKTGELFF TGCGCCAGCAGCTTGAATCGGGGAGGGAAGACCGGGGAGCTGTTTTTT
TRBD2 TRBJ2-1 TRBV7-9 CASSLSGTSSNEQFF TGTGCCAGCAGCCTGTCCGGGACTAGCTCCAATGAGCAGTTCTTC